This T cell receptor beta chain was documented in a study of T cell responses to AZD1222 COVID-19 vaccine (dated by TCRdb to the early 2020s). As for the study more broadly: AZD1222 recipients whose second dose came at about 4 weeks and those whose second dose came at about 12 weeks were combined into one group, since spike-specific TCR depth and breadth did not differ between the two schedules. A total of about 230 trial participants underwent TCR sequencing, of whom around 200 received two doses of AZD1222 and some 25 received two doses of the MenACWY control vaccine. Trial participants were enrolled into age subgroups of 18-55, 56-69 and 70-plus years, which contained 148, 28 and 57 TCR-sequenced participants, respectively.

The sample's time point label, decoded: baseline before first vaccination. Vaccinee samples came from UK trials COV001 and COV002, including a single-blind randomized controlled phase 2/3 trial of AZD1222 (ChAdOx1 nCoV-19) in healthy adults. For TCRbeta chain sequencing, PBMC samples from trial participants were taken at day 0 and at day 28 after the second dose. The CDR3 regions of human TCRbeta chains were analyzed by immunosequencing. Per the authors' processing: TCRs in the repertoires were compared against a reference library of SARS-CoV-2-specific TCRs that had been generated with the MIRA antigen-specificity platform. Breadth was defined as the fraction of unique TCRs that were SARS-CoV-2-associated, and depth was defined as the fraction of total T cells that were SARS-CoV-2-associated. Using the MIRA data, each spike-specific TCR was assigned both to the spike region to which the TCR was reactive and to a CD4 or CD8 class. Log10-transformed breadth and depth values were compared by one-way ANOVA with Sidak's multiple comparisons tests. What TCRdb holds here is the immuneACCESS table cut down to in-frame rearrangements. Part of the clones is not present; checked against another copy, under half of the missing clones reflect an unresolved V gene, and the others are unexplained. From that table come the V and J calls and clone size; the DNA was used to work out D and trimming. This sample is represented by roughly 150,000 clones; roughly nine tenths of them were singletons. About 6.9% of the sample lies in the top ten.

Remarks on this clone: Its specific antigen is unknown. No much larger clonotype is one base removed from it; base qualities were not supplied.

Overall study results and their limits: The whole spike protein was spanned by vaccine-associated CD4 TCRs, and dominant responses were seen in regions 160-218 and 743-854. Conclusions about previously exposed vaccinees are limited, since just a handful of AZD1222 recipients were seropositive for SARS-CoV-2 at baseline. Because no samples from the day 14 peak response were available, repertoires could be characterized only after the peak T cell response. Epitopes outside the regions mutated in the B.1.351 and B.1.1.7 variants were reportedly recognized by nearly half of the unique spike-specific TCRs. Participants were mostly white British, with more females than males. The authors suggested clonal diversity may have been underestimated. The 56-69-year group was small, and its depth increase did not reach significance, likely because of low power. A significant rise in spike-specific TCR breadth and depth was observed after two AZD1222 doses relative to day 0 and relative to MenACWY recipients.

Taken from the germline V gene, the CDR1 and CDR2 loops are MNHNS and SASEGT. The germline ends are 18 bases apart after V is trimmed by 1 base and J by 2 bases. Its CDR3 holds 17 amino acids, cysteine through valine. The sequence is cut down to CDR3 DNA, 51 bases in frame from base 1. This sequence uses TRBV6-1 and TRBJ2-7; the D segment could be TRBD1, given 5 matching bases. The sample in question was peripheral blood, obtained on day 0 of AZD1222 vaccination. This receptor was identified in an adult in good health. The CDR3: CASSEGVGRGAAYEQYV. The sequenced DNA: TGTGCCAGCAGTGAAGGAGTGGGAAGGGGCGCTGCCTACGAGCAGTACGTC.